Below, one TCR beta chain is given with its context. The data were obtained in a study of blood T cell repertoires in COVID-19. Study-wide background: Italy, Spain and the United States were the sources of the convalescent and acute COVID-19 samples. The analysed material was cDNA or gDNA that came from T cells, B-cell-depleted T cells, or PBMCs.

The trim removed 9 bases at V and 8 bases at J, leaving 10 bases unmatched. The germline CDR1 and CDR2 sequences are KGHDR and SFDVKD. The CDR3 is 14 amino acids. Method: immunoSEQ multiplex PCR; TCRdb's copy keeps in-frame clones and lacks some. The sample includes some 280,000 clones, 75% to 90% of them seen just once. The sequenced sample was peripheral blood. This sequence joins TRBV24-1 and TRBJ2-1; TRBD2 aligns across 9 bases. This TCR derives from a woman between 40 and 50 years old who had recovered from COVID-19. CDR3 nucleotide sequence: TGTGCCACCGCCCCCCGGACTAGCGATTATGAGCAGTTCTTC. Translation: CATAPRTSDYEQFF.